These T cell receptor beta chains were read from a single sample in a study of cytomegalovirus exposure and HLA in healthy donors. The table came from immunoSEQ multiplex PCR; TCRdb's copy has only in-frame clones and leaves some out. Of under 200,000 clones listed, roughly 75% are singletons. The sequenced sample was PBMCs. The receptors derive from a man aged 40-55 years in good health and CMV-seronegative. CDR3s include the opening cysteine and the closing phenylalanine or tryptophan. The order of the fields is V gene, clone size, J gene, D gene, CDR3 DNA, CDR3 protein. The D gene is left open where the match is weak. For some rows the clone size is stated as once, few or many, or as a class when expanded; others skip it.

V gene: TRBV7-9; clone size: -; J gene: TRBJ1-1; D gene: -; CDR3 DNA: TGTGCCAGCAGCGCATCATCGAGCGGCACAGGGTCTGAAGCTTTCTTT; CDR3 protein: CASSASSSGTGSEAFF
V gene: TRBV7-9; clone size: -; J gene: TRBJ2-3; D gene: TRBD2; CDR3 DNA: TGTTCCAGCAGCTTAGGTTCGGGTAGCGGGAGGGCCAGAGATACGCAGTATTTT; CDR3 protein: CSSSLGSGSGRARDTQYF
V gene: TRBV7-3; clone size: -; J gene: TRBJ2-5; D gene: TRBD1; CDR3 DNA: TGTGCCAGCAGCCCGGGACAGGGGGAGACCCAGTACTTC; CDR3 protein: CASSPGQGETQYF
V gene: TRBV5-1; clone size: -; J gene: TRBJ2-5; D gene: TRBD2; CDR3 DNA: TGCGCCAGCACGAGCGGGGGGGCCGTAGAGACCCAGTACTTC; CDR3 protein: CASTSGGAVETQYF
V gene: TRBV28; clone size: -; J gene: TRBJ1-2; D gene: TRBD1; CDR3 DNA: TGTGCCAGCAGTCAACGAACCTCCGGGACAGGGGACTATGGCTACACCTTC; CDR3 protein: CASSQRTSGTGDYGYTF
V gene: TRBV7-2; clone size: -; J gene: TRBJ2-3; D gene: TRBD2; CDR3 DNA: TGTGCCAGCAGCTTAGGGTGGGGGGGGACAGATACGCAGTATTTT; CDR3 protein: CASSLGWGGTDTQYF
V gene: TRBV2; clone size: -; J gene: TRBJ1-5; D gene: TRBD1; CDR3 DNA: TGTGCCAGCAGTTCCGGACAGGGAAGCAATCAGCCCCAGCATTTT; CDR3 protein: CASSSGQGSNQPQHF
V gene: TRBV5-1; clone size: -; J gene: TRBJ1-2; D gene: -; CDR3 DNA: TGCGCCAGCAGCTTGGTTTCAGATCCTAACTATGGCTACACCTTC; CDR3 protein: CASSLVSDPNYGYTF
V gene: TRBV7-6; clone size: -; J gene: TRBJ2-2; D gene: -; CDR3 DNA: TGTGCCAGCAGCTTACTTTCGGGGGACCACACCGGGGAGCTGTTTTTT; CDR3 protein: CASSLLSGDHTGELFF
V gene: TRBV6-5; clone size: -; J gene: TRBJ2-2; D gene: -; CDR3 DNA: TGTGCCTCCAGGAAAGCGGGTGGGACCGGGGAGCTGTTTTTT; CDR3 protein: CASRKAGGTGELFF
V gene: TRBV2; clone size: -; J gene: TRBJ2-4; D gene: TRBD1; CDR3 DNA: TGTGCCAGCAGCTACAGCGACAGGGTCAAAAACATTCAGTACTTC; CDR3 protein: CASSYSDRVKNIQYF
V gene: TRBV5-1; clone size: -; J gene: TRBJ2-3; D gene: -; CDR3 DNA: TGCGCCAGCCGCTACAGGGGCACAGATACGCAGTATTTT; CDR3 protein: CASRYRGTDTQYF
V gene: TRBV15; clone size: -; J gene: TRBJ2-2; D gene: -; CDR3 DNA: TGTGCCACCAGCAGAGGGACAGCCAACGGGGAGCTGTTTTTT; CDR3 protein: CATSRGTANGELFF
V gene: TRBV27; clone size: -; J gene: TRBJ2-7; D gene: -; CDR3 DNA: TGTGCCAGCAGAAAGGCGGGTGGTAACTACGAGCAGTACTTC; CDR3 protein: CASRKAGGNYEQYF
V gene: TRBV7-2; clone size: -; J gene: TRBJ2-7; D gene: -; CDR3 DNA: TGTGCCAGCAGCTTATCTGTAGCGTCTACCTACGAGCAGTACTTC; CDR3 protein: CASSLSVASTYEQYF
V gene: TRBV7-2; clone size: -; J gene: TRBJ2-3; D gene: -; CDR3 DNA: TGTGCCAGCAGCGTAAGAACAGGGTTCGCCACAGATACGCAGTATTTT; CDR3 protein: CASSVRTGFATDTQYF
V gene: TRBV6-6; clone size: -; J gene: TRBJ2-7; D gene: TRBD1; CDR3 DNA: TGTGCCAGCAGTGACTCCGGACAGGGGGTATTTTACGAGCAGTACTTC; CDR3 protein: CASSDSGQGVFYEQYF
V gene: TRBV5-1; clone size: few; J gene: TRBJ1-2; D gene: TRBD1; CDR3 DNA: TGCGCCAGCAGTTTGGGGACAGGGACTAACTATGGCTACACCTTC; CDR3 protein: CASSLGTGTNYGYTF
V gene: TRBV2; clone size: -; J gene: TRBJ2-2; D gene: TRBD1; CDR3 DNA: TGTGCCAGCGCCCAGACAGGGCGCACCGGGGAGCTGTTTTTT; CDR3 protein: CASAQTGRTGELFF
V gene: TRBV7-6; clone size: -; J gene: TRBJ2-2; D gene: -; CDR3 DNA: TGTGCCAGCAGCCACGGGTACACCGGGGAGCTGTTTTTT; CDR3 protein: CASSHGYTGELFF
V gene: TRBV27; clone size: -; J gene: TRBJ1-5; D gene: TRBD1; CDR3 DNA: TGTGCCAGCAGTTCGGGACAGGGGTGGGGTCAGCCCCAGCATTTT; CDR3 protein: CASSSGQGWGQPQHF
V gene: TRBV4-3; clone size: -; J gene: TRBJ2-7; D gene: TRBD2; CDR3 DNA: TGCGCCAGCAGCATCGGACTAGCCGACGAGCAGTACTTC; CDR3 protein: CASSIGLADEQYF
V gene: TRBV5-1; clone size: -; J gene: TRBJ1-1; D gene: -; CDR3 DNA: TGCGCCAGCAGCCCTCCGGGGGTTGAAGCTTTCTTT; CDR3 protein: CASSPPGVEAFF
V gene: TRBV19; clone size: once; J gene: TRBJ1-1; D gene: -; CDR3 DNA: TGTGCCAGTAGTTCAGGGTTTAGCACTGAAGCTTTCTTT; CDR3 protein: CASSSGFSTEAFF
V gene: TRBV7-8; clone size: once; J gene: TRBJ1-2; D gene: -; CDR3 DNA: TGTGCCAGCAGCAACGGCTATGGCTACACCTTC; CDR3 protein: CASSNGYGYTF
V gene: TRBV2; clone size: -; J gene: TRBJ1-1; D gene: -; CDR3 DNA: TGTGCCAGCAGTGAAGCCCGGGGAGGCACTGAAGCTTTCTTT; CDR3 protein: CASSEARGGTEAFF
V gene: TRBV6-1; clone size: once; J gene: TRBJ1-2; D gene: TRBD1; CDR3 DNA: TGTGCCAGCAGTGAAGGTAGGGGGCTGAACTATGGCTACACCTTC; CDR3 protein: CASSEGRGLNYGYTF
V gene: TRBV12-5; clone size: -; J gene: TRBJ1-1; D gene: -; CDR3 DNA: TGTGCTAGTGCCTATGAAAGGAACACTGAAGCTTTCTTT; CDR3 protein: CASAYERNTEAFF
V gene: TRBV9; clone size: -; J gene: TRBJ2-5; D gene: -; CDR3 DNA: TGTGCCAGCAGCGTAGGGGGGGGGCGATTGGAGACCCAGTACTTC; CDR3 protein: CASSVGGGRLETQYF
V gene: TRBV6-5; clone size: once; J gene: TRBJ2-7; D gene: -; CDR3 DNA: TGTGCCAGCACAAGCGCCAGGGGCGAGCAGTACTTC; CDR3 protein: CASTSARGEQYF
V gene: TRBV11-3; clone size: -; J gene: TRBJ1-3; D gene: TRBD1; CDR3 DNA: TGTGCCAGCAGCCCTAGGGGGCAAACGGCGTACACCATATATTTT; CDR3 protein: CASSPRGQTAYTIYF
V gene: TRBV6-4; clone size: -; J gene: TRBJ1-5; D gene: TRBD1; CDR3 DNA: TGTGCCAGCAGTTACAGGGGGGGTCAGCCCCAGCATTTT; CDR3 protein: CASSYRGGQPQHF
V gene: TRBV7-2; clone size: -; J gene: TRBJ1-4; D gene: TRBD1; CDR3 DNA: TGTGCCAGCAGCGCCCAGGGGGCGGGGAATGAAAAACTGTTTTTT; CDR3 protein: CASSAQGAGNEKLFF
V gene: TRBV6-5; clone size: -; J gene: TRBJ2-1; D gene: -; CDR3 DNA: TGTGTCACGGGGAACGATGAGCAGTTCTTC; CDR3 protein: CVTGNDEQFF
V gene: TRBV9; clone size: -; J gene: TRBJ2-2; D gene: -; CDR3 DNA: TGTGCCAGCAGTTTATCGGGGAACACCGGGGAGCTGTTTTTT; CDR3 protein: CASSLSGNTGELFF
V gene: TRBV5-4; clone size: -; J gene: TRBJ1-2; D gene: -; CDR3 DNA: TGTGCCAGCAGGAGGGCCACCCTTCCTTTTGGCTACACCTTC; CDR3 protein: CASRRATLPFGYTF
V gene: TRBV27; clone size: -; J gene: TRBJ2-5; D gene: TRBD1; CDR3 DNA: TGTGCCAGCAGTTCGGGACAGAGTCACCAAGAGACCCAGTACTTC; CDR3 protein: CASSSGQSHQETQYF
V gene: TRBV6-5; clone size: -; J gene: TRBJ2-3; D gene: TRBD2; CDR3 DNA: TGTGCCAGCAGTGGACTAGCGGTTGCGGATACGCAGTATTTT; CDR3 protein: CASSGLAVADTQYF
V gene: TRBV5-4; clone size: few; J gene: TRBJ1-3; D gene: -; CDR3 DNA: TGTGCCAGCAGCTTGGGTTCCGGGGCTGGAAACACCATATATTTT; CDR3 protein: CASSLGSGAGNTIYF
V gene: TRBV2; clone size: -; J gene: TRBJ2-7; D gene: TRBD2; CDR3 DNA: TGTGCCAGCATCCCGGGACTAGCCCTCGAGCAGTACTTC; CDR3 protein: CASIPGLALEQYF
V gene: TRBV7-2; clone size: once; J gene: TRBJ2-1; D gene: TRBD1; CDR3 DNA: TGTGCCAGCAGCTCCCCTTCCCTTAACAGGGGTGCCTACAATGAGCAGTTCTTC; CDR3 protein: CASSSPSLNRGAYNEQFF
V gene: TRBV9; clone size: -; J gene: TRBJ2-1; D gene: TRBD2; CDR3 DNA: TGTGCCAGCAGCCCACGGTTAGGTAGCGGGGGAGAGCAGTTCTTC; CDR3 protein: CASSPRLGSGGEQFF
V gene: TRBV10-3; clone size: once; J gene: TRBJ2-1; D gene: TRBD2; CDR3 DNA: TGTGCCATCATGGGGACTAGCGGAGTCTACAATGAGCAGTTCTTC; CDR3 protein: CAIMGTSGVYNEQFF